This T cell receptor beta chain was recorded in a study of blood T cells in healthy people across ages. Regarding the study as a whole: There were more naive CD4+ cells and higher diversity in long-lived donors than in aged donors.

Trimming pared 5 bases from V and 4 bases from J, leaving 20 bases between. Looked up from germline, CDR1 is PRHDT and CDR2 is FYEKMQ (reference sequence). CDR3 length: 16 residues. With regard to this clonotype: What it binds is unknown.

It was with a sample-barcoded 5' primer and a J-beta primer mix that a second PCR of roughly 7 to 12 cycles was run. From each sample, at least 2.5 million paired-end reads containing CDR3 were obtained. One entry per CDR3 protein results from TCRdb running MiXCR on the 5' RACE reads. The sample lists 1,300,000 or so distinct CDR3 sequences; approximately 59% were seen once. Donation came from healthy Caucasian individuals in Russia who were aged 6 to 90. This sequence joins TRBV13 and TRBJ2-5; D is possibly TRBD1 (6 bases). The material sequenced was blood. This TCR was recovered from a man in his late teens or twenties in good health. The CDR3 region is CASSNLRGQRGETQYF. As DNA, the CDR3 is TGTGCCAGCAGCAACCTACGAGGACAGAGGGGAGAGACCCAGTACTTC.